The subject of this entry is one T cell receptor beta chain. The CDR3 contains 14 residues. V was cut by 0 bases and J by 10 bases, with 11 bases left in between. Germline CDR1 SGHNT, CDR2 YYREEE (reference sequence). This entry comes from a study of blood T cell repertoires in COVID-19. Study in general: Specimens from acute and convalescent COVID-19 originated in the United States, Italy and Spain. Sources were T cells, B-cell-depleted T cells, or PBMCs; the material itself was cDNA or gDNA.

Per the study methods: It was from reference gene primer amplification that nucleated cell counts were estimated. Assay used: immunoSEQ multiplex PCR; TCRdb lists only in-frame clones, some missing. The V and J calls and clone size were taken over from that table, and D and trimming were inferred from the DNA. Of about 140,000 clones in the sample, about 83% were seen once. This clonotype was sampled from a man aged 45 to 65 with acute or convalescent COVID-19. The sequencing sample was made of peripheral blood. The V call is TRBV5-4, the J call TRBJ1-6; maybe TRBD1 (5 bases). CDR3 residues: CASSLAGKGSPLHF. The CDR3 nucleotides read TGTGCCAGCAGCTTGGCAGGGAAGGGGTCACCCCTCCACTTT. Full variable domain (remainder filled in from reference TRBV5-4 and TRBJ1-6): ETGVTQSPTHLIKTRGQQVTLRCSSQSGHNTVSWYQQALGQGPQFIFQYYREEENGRGNFPPRFSGLQFPNYSSELNVNALELDDSALYLCASSLAGKGSPLHFGNGTRLTVT.